The 22 T cell receptor beta chains below come from one sample, sequenced in a study of post-analysis software for immune sequencing data. General study points: Among roughly five TRBV segments more frequent in patients than controls were TRBV5-6, TRBV5-1 and TRBV20-1.

Included in the TCR beta cDNA libraries were unique molecular identifiers. TCRdb reprocessed the PCR reads via MiXCR and lists one record per CDR3 protein. The sample has hundreds of thousands of distinct CDR3 sequences, roughly 30% seen once; the top ten hold approximately 0.55%. The antigens these receptors bind are not known. The source material was blood. The receptor source for this set is a girl between 5 and 17 years old with multiple sclerosis.

This clonotype was seen many times. The chain employs TRBV20-1 and TRBJ2-7, with 12 bases matching TRBD2. The CDR3 has 17 residues. Germline V CDR1 and CDR2: DFQATT, SNEGSKA (reference sequence). V was pared by 5 bases and J by 8 bases, with 19 bases of the junction left unmatched. The CDR3 protein is CSAPSPTSGSPSFQQYF. CDR3 DNA: TGCAGTGCTCCGTCCCCGACTAGCGGGAGCCCTTCTTTCCAGCAGTACTTC.

The chain links TRBV7-2 to TRBJ2-5; the match to TRBD2 covers 7 bases. The germline V gene encodes CDR1 SGHTA and CDR2 FQGNSA. J was trimmed by 3 bases and V by 1 base; bases with no gene match: 5. The CDR3 consists of 15 residues. Written as DNA, the CDR3 is TGTGCCAGCAGCTTAGACGGGACTACCAAAGAGACCCAGTACTTC. Amino acids: CASSLDGTTKETQYF.

This clonotype occurred a few times. This chain joins TRBV6-5 and TRBJ1-1; D is undetermined. The CDR3 consists of 15 residues. The V and J ends lost 1 base and 1 base respectively, with 10 bases between them. Per the germline V gene, CDR1 is MNHEY and CDR2 is SVGAGI. The CDR3: CASSYYGGPNTEAFF. DNA for the CDR3: TGTGCCAGCAGTTACTACGGCGGGCCGAACACTGAAGCTTTCTTT.

Only a few counts were recorded for this clonotype. This sequence joins TRBV3-1 and TRBJ1-2; D uncertain. Germline loops: CDR1 LGHDT, CDR2 YNNKEL (reference sequence). Trimming left V 1 base short and J 8 bases short, with 8 bases between. The CDR3 extends over 12 amino acids. The CDR3 nucleotides are TGTGCCAGCAGCCAAGTCTTGGCGGGCTACACCTTC. As protein: CASSQVLAGYTF.

A word on this clonotype: An end of the junction does not agree with germline; a read error may underlie this. The J gene is TRBJ2-1, the V gene TRBV10-1; 8 positions agree with TRBD2. Germline V CDR1 and CDR2: WNHNN, SYGVQD (reference sequence). CDR3 length: 13 residues. The CDR3 DNA follows: TGCGCCGGCAGTCTAGGGACTAGCAATGAGCAGTTCTTC. Translated: CAGSLGTSNEQFF.

This sequence joins TRBV29-1 and TRBJ2-6, with a weak D call TRBD1 (6 bases). Germline CDR1 and CDR2: SQVTM and ANQGSEA. Trimming left V 7 bases short and J 0 bases short, with 10 bases between. The CDR3 length is 14 residues. The CDR3 reads CSARGSSGANVLTF. CDR3 coding DNA: TGCAGCGCGAGGGGGAGCTCTGGGGCCAACGTCCTGACTTTC.

This clonotype was detected only a few times. The chain carries TRBV7-8 and TRBJ1-4, with 7 positions matching TRBD1. CDR1 is SGHVS and CDR2 is FQNEAQ in the germline V gene. With 5 bases clipped from V and 4 bases from J, the junction kept 19 bases outside the gene matches. CDR3 length: 19 residues. This CDR3 is CASSPTTQTGRTFNEKLFF. CDR3 in DNA: TGTGCCAGCAGCCCCACGACCCAGACAGGGAGGACCTTTAATGAAAAACTGTTTTTT.

This clonotype was seen a few times. This chain uses TRBV12-3 or TRBV12-4 with TRBJ2-1, with D possibly being TRBD1 (5 bases). CDR3 length: 13 amino acids. V shed 2 bases and J shed 5 bases, with 7 bases lying between them. This CDR3 is CASSLRQNNEQFF. DNA for the CDR3: TGTGCCAGCAGTTTAAGACAGAACAATGAGCAGTTCTTC.

This sequence joins TRBV29-1 and TRBJ2-5; D perhaps matches TRBD2 (5 bases). The CDR3 extends over 12 amino acids. CDR1 is SQVTM and CDR2 is ANQGSEA in the germline V gene. V gave up 6 bases and J gave up 0 bases, with 8 bases separating them. The CDR3 protein is CSVAGDQETQYF. The CDR3 DNA follows: TGCAGCGTCGCCGGGGACCAAGAGACCCAGTACTTC.

This chain links TRBV10-3 with TRBJ2-2; D remains ambiguous. Germline CDR1 is ENHRY and CDR2 is SYGVKD. The CDR3 runs to 12 residues. V lost 10 bases to trimming and J lost 4 bases, with 10 bases between them. The CDR3 loop reads CATEPGTGELFF. The DNA for the CDR3 is TGTGCCACAGAACCGGGCACCGGGGAGCTGTTTTTT.

The V call is TRBV4-3, the J call TRBJ1-1; perhaps TRBD1 as D (5 bases). This CDR3 is built from 15 residues. V dropped 2 bases and J dropped 4 bases, with 14 bases sitting between them. From germline, CDR1 is LGHNA and CDR2 YSLEER. The CDR3 sequence: CASSQTDGGVTEAFF. The CDR3 region has the DNA TGCGCCAGCAGCCAAACCGACGGGGGGGTCACTGAAGCTTTCTTT.

The sample holds a few counts of this clonotype. This chain uses TRBV27 with TRBJ2-1, with 12 bases matching TRBD1. CDR1 and CDR2 from the germline V gene are MNHEY and SMNVEV (reference sequence). V trimming: 6 bases; J trimming: 12 bases; junction bases outside the gene matches: 15. The CDR3 consists of 16 residues. CDR3: CASRARSGDRGRGQFF. CDR3 DNA sequence: TGTGCCAGCAGAGCTCGATCCGGGGACAGGGGGCGCGGGCAGTTCTTC.

This clonotype is a singleton in its sample. One end of the junction is discordant with germline, which a read error may explain. The chain is built from TRBV29-1 and TRBJ1-3, with D uncertain. Germline V gene lookup returns CDR1 SQVTM and CDR2 ANQGSEA. The CDR3 has 16 amino acids. CDR3 bases: TGCGGCGTTTTCACCACGGGATCCTTCTCTGGAAACACCATATATTTT. Amino acids: CGVFTTGSFSGNTIYF.

The rearrangement joins TRBV4-3 to TRBJ2-2, with D possibly being TRBD1 (6 bases). The CDR3 contains 16 residues. From germline, CDR1 is LGHNA and CDR2 YSLEER. The ends were cut back, 0 bases at V and 6 bases at J, with 14 bases in the middle. The CDR3 protein is CASSQDPGVVSGELFF. The CDR3 coding sequence is TGCGCCAGCAGCCAAGATCCAGGGGTGGTATCCGGGGAGCTGTTTTTT.

This clonotype was found a few times. The CDR3, as DNA: TGTGCCAGCAGCGGGGACAGTCTTCCTGGAAACACCATATATTTT. The encoded protein is CASSGDSLPGNTIYF. The gene calls are TRBV7-2 and TRBJ1-3; TRBD1 agrees at 7 bases. J was trimmed by 2 bases and V by 5 bases; bases with no gene match: 6. Germline V gene data show CDR1 as SGHTA and CDR2 as FQGNSA. The CDR3 contains 15 residues.

This chain joins TRBV12-3 or TRBV12-4 and TRBJ2-7, with D unresolved. This CDR3 comprises 14 residues. Deletions cut 0 bases from V and 1 base from J, with 7 bases between. Written as DNA, the CDR3 is TGTGCCAGCAGTTTAGCTCAGGATTCCTACGAGCAGTACTTC. Its translation is CASSLAQDSYEQYF.

This clonotype was found a few times. V gene TRBV7-9 combines with J gene TRBJ2-1; 10 bases agree with TRBD2. The junction had 9 bases not matched to a gene; V was cut back by 3 bases and J by 4 bases. Germline lookup yields CDR1 SEHNR and CDR2 FQNEAQ (reference sequence). The CDR3 sequence is 17 residues long. The CDR3 sequence is CASSFPGAGGNYNEQFF. As DNA, the CDR3 is TGTGCCAGCAGCTTCCCCGGAGCGGGGGGGAATTACAATGAGCAGTTCTTC. Supplemented by reference TRBV7-9 and TRBJ2-1, the full variable domain reads DTGVSQNPRHKITKRGQNVTFRCDPISEHNRLYWYRQTLGQGPEFLTYFQNEAQLEKSRLLSDRFSAERPKGSFSTLEIQRTEQGDSAMYLCASSFPGAGGNYNEQFFGPGTRLTVL.

This clonotype was observed a handful of times. The chain recombines TRBV5-1 with TRBJ2-6, with no clear D. Trimming took off 1 base at V and 5 bases at J, with 13 bases between the two ends. The CDR3 extends over 16 amino acids. Per the germline V gene, CDR1 is SGHRS and CDR2 is YFSETQ. CDR3 region: CASSLRAPGRANVLTF. In DNA, the CDR3 is TGCGCCAGCAGCTTGCGGGCCCCGGGCCGGGCCAACGTCCTGACTTTC. Together with reference TRBV5-1 and TRBJ2-6, the CDR3 gives the full variable domain: KAGVTQTPRYLIKTRGQQVTLSCSPISGHRSVSWYQQTPGQGLQFLFEYFSETQRNKGNFPGRFSGRQFSNSRSEMNVSTLELGDSALYLCASSLRAPGRANVLTFGAGSRLTVL.

The chain carries TRBV4-2 and TRBJ2-2; 7 bases fit TRBD1. Germline trimming cut 0 bases from V and 1 base from J; bases unmatched to any gene: 5. Germline CDR1 reads LGHNA; CDR2 reads YNFKEQ. The CDR3 spans 17 residues. CDR3 nucleotide sequence: TGTGCCAGCAGCCAAGATCTGAGGGGGCGGAACACCGGGGAGCTGTTTTTT. Translation gives CASSQDLRGRNTGELFF.

V usage is TRBV29-1 and J usage is TRBJ2-1; D is unresolved. This CDR3 has 16 residues. V lost 7 bases, J lost 2 bases, and 21 bases lay in between. Germline CDR1 reads SQVTM; CDR2 reads ANQGSEA. This CDR3 reads CSAEGLGWSTYNEQFF. The DNA for the CDR3 is TGCAGCGCCGAAGGTCTCGGGTGGAGTACCTACAATGAGCAGTTCTTC.

With regard to this clonotype: A much larger clone differs from this one at a single base, so this may be a read error. The chain links TRBV3-1 to TRBJ2-1; 13 nucleotides agree with TRBD2. CDR3 length equals 20 residues. CDR1 is LGHDT and CDR2 is YNNKEL in the germline V gene (reference sequence). The J segment lost 5 bases and the V segment lost 1 base, leaving 14 bases of the junction unmatched. The CDR3 loop reads CASSQGGRLAGGPLDNEQFF. The CDR3 coding sequence is TGTGCCAGCAGCCAAGGGGGACGACTAGCGGGAGGCCCCCTGGACAATGAGCAGTTCTTC.

This clonotype was found many times. This chain links TRBV10-3 with TRBJ2-5; 9 bases agree with TRBD1. CDR1 ENHRY and CDR2 SYGVKD come from the germline V gene. This CDR3 is built from 14 residues. With V trimmed by 10 bases and J by 4 bases, 10 bases remained unmatched. The CDR3 region has the DNA TGTGCCACCACTCCGGGACAGGGAAGAGAGACCCAGTACTTC. Translated, it gives CATTPGQGRETQYF.